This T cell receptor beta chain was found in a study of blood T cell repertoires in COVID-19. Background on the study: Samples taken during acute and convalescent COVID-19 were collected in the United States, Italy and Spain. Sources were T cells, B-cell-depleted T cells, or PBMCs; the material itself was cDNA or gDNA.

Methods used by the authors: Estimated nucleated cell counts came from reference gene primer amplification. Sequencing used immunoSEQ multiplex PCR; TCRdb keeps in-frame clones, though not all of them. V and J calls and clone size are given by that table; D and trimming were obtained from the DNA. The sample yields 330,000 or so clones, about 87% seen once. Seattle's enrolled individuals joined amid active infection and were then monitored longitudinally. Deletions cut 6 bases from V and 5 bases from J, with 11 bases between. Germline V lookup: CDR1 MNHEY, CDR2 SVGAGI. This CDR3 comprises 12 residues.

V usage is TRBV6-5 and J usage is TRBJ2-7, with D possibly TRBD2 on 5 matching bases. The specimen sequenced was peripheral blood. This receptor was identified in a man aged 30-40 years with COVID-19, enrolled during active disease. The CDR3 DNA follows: TGTGCCAGCAGGGCGGGCCTAAACGAGCAGTACTTC. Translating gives CASRAGLNEQYF.